The sequence of this T cell receptor (beta chain) was determined in a study of response to subunit inactivated influenza vaccine. Notes on the study in general: After each seasonal influenza vaccination, few new T cells are recruited, the authors suggested.

Concerning this clonotype itself: The antigen is unknown.

TCRdb independently ran MiXCR on the RT-PCR reads; one entry per CDR3 protein. The data hold about 700,000 distinct CDR3 sequences, with roughly 14% observed a single time. CDR3 length: 19 residues. Trimming took 0 bases from V and 0 from J, leaving 21 bases between them. CDR1 and CDR2 (germline): SQVTM, ANQGSEA. The chain joins TRBV29-1 to TRBJ2-1; the D is unclear. Here the sequenced sample was PBMCs from blood, taken around 15 days before vaccination. The source is a man aged 45-60 years who received an inactivated influenza vaccine. This CDR3 is CSVEDFPELKFGSYNEQFF. CDR3 DNA sequence: TGCAGCGTTGAAGATTTTCCGGAGCTAAAATTCGGCTCCTACAATGAGCAGTTCTTC.